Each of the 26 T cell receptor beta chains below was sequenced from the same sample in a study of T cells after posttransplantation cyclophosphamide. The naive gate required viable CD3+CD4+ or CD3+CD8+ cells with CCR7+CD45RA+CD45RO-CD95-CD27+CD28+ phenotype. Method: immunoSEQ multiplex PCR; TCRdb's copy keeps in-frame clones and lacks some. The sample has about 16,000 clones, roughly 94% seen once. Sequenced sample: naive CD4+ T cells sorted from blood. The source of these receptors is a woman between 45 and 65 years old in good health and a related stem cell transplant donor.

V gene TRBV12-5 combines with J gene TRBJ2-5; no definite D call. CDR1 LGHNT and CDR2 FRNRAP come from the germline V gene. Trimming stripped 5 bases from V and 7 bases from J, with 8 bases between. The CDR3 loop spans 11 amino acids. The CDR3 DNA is TGTGCTAGTGGTAACCCAGGGACCCAGTACTTC. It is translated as CASGNPGTQYF. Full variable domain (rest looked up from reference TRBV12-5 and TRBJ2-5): DARVTQTPRHKVTEMGQEVTMRCQPILGHNTVFWYRQTMMQGLELLAYFRNRAPLDDSGMPKDRFSAEMPDATLATLKIQPSEPRDSAVYFCASGNPGTQYFGPGTRLLVL.

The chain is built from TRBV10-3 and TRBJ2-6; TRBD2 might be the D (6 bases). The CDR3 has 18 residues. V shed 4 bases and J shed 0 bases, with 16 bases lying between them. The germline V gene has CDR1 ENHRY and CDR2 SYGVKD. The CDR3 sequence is CAISGAGRDPSGANVLTF. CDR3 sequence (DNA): TGTGCCATCAGTGGAGCGGGCAGGGACCCCTCTGGGGCCAACGTCCTGACTTTC.

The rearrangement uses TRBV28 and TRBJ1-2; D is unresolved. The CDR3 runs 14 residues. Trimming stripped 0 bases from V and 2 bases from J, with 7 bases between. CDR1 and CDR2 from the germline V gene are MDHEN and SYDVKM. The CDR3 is CASSLWALNYGYTF. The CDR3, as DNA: TGTGCCAGCAGTTTATGGGCTCTCAACTATGGCTACACCTTC.

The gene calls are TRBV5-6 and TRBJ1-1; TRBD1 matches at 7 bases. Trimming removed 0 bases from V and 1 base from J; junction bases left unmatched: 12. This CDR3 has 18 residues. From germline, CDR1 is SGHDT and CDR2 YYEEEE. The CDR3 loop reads CASSLGVLFQGENTEAFF. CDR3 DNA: TGTGCCAGCAGCTTGGGTGTATTGTTTCAGGGGGAGAACACTGAAGCTTTCTTT.

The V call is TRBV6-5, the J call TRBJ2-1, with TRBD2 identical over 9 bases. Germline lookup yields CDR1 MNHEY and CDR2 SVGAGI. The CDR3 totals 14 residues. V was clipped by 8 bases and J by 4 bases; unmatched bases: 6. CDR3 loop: CASRAGGPYNEQFF. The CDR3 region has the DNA TGTGCCAGCCGGGCGGGAGGGCCTTACAATGAGCAGTTCTTC.

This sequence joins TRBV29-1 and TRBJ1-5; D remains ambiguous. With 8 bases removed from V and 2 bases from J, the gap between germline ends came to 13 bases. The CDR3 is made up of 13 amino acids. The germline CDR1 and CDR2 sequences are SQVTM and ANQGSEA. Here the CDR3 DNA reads TGCAGCTTCCGGGGATTGGGCAATCAGCCCCAGCATTTT. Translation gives CSFRGLGNQPQHF.

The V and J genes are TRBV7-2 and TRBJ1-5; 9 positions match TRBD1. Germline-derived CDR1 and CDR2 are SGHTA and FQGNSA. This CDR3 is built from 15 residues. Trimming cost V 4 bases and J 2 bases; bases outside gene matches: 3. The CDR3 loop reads CASSSRTGGNQPQHF. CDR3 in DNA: TGTGCCAGCAGCTCCCGGACAGGGGGCAATCAGCCCCAGCATTTT.

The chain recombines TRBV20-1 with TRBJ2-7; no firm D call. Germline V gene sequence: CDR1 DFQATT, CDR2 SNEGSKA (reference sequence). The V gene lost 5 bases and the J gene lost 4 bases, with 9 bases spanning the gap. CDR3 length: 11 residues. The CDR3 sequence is CSAPSVYEQYF. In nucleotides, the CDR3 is TGCAGTGCTCCCAGTGTGTACGAGCAGTACTTC.

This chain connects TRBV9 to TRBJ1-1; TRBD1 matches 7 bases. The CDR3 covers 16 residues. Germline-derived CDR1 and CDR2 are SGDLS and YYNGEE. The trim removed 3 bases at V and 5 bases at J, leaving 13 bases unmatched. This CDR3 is CASSGGTVAWRTEAFF. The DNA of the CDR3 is TGTGCCAGCAGCGGAGGGACAGTAGCTTGGAGGACTGAAGCTTTCTTT.

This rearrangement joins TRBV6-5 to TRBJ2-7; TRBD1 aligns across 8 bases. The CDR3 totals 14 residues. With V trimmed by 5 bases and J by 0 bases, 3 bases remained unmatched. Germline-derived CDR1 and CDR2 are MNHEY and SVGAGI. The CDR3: CASSRDRSSYEQYF. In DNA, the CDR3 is TGTGCCAGCAGTCGGGACAGGAGCTCCTACGAGCAGTACTTC.

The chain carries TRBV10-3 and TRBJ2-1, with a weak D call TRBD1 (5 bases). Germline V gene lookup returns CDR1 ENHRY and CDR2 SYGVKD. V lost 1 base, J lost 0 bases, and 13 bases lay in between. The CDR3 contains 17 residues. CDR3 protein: CAISEWGVRSSYNEQFF. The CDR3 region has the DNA TGTGCCATCAGTGAGTGGGGCGTCAGGAGCTCCTACAATGAGCAGTTCTTC.

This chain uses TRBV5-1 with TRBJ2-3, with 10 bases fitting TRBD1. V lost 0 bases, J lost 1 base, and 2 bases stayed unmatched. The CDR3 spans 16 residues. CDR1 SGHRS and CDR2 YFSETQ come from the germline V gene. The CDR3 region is CASSLGGTGGTDTQYF. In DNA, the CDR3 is TGCGCCAGCAGCTTGGGGGGGACAGGGGGCACAGATACGCAGTATTTT.

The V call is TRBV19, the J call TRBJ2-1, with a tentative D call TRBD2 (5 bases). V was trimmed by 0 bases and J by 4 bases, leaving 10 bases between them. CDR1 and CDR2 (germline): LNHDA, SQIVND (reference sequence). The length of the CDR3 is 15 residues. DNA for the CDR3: TGTGCCAGTAGTATAGATCAGCGGAAATACAATGAGCAGTTCTTC. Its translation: CASSIDQRKYNEQFF.

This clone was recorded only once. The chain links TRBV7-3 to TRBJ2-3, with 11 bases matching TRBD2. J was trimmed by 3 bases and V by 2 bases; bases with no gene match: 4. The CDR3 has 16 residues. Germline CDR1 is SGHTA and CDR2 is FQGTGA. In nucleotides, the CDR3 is TGTGCCAGCAGCTTATGGGGGACTAGCGGAACAGATACGCAGTATTTT. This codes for CASSLWGTSGTDTQYF.

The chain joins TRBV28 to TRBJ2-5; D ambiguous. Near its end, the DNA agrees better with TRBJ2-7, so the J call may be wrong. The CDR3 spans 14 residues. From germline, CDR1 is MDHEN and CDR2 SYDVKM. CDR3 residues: CASSPGGRSYEQYF. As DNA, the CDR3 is TGTGCCAGCAGCCCCGGCGGCAGATCCTACGAGCAGTACTTC.

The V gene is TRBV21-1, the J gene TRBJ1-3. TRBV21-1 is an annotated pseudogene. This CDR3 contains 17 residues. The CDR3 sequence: CASSKVVGLSSGNTIYF. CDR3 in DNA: TGTGCCAGCAGCAAAGTAGTGGGACTTTCCTCTGGAAACACCATATATTTT.

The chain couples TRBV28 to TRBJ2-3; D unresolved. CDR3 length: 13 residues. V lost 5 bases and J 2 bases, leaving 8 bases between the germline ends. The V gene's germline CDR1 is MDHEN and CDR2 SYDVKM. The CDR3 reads CASSPADTDTQYF. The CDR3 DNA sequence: TGTGCCAGCAGTCCGGCGGACACAGATACGCAGTATTTT.

This CDR3 is CASSPRAGRSYNEQFF. The CDR3 DNA sequence: TGTGCCAGCAGTCCCCGAGCGGGTCGCTCCTACAATGAGCAGTTCTTC. The rearrangement uses TRBV9 and TRBJ2-1, with a weak D call TRBD2 (6 bases). The CDR3 has 16 residues. The germline V and J ends were trimmed by 5 bases and 0 bases, with 15 bases remaining between them. Germline-derived CDR1 and CDR2 are SGDLS and YYNGEE.

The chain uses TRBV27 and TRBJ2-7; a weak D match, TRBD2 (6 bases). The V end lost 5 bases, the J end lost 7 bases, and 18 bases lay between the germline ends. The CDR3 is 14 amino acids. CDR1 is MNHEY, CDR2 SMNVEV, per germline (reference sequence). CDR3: CASSGTFPGREQYF. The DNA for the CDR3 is TGTGCCAGCAGTGGGACTTTTCCGGGCCGGGAGCAGTACTTC.

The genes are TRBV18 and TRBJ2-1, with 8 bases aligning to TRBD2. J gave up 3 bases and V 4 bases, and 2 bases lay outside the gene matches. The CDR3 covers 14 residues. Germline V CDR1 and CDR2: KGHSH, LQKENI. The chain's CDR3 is CASSQSGSYNEQFF. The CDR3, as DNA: TGTGCCAGCTCACAAAGCGGGAGCTACAATGAGCAGTTCTTC. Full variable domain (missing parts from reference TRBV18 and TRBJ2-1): NAGVMQNPRHLVRRRGQEARLRCSPMKGHSHVYWYRQLPEEGLKFMVYLQKENIIDESGMPKERFSAEFPKEGPSILRIQQVVRGDSAAYFCASSQSGSYNEQFFGPGTRLTVL.

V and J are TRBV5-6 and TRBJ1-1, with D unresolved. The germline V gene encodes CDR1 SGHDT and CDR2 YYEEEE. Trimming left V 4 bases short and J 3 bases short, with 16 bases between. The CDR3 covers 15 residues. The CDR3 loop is CASSPLEGFDTEAFF. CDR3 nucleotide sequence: TGTGCCAGCAGCCCCCTTGAGGGTTTCGACACTGAAGCTTTCTTT.

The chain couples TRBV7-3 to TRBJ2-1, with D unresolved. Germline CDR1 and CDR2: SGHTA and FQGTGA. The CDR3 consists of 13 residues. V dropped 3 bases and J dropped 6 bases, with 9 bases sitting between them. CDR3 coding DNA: TGTGCCAGCAGCTTCTTGGGCCCCAATGAGCAGTTCTTC. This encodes CASSFLGPNEQFF.

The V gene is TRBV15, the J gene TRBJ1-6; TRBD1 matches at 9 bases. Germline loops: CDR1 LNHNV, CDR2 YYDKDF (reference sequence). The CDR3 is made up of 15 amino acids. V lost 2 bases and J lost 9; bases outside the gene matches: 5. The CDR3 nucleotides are TGTGCCACCAGCAGACAGACAGGGGGTGTTTCACCCCTCCACTTT. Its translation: CATSRQTGGVSPLHF.

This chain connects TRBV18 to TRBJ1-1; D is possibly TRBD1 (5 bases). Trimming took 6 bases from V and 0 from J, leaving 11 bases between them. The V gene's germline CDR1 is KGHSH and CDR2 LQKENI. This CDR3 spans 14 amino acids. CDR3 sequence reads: CASSPGLLNTEAFF. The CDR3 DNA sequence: TGTGCCAGCTCCCCGGGACTTTTGAACACTGAAGCTTTCTTT.

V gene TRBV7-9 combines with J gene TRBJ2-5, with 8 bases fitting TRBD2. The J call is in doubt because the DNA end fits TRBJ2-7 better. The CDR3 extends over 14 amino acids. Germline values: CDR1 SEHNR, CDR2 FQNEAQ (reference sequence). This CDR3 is CASSFSGGVGEQYF. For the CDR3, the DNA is TGTGCCAGCAGCTTCTCCGGGGGGGTAGGCGAGCAGTACTTC.

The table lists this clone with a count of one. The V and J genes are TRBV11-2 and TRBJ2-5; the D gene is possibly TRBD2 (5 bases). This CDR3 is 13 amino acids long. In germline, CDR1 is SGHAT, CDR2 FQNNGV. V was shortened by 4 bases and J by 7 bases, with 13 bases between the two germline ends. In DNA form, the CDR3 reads TGTGCCAGCAGCTCCCGGGCTCGGGGGACCCAGTACTTC. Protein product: CASSSRARGTQYF.